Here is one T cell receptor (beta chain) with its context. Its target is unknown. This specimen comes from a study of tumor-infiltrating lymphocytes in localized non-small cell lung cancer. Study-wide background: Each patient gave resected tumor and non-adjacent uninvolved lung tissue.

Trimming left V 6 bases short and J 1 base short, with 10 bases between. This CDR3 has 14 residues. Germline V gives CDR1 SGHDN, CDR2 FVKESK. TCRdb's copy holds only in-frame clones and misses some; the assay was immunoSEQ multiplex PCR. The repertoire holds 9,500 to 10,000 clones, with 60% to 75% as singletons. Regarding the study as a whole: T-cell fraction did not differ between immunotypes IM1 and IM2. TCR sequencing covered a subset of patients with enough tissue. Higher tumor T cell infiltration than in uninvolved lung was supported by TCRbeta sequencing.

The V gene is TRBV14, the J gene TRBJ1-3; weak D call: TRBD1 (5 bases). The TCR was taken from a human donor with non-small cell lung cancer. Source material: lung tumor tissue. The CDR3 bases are TGTGCCAGCAGGAGAGCAGGGTCTGGAAACACCATATATTTT. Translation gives CASRRAGSGNTIYF.